Listed below are T cell receptor beta chains from one sample, sequenced in a study of blood T cell repertoires in COVID-19. Sequenced by immunoSEQ multiplex PCR; TCRdb stores in-frame clones only, minus some. The sample contains some 390,000 clones, 80% to 90% of which appear only once. Sequencing was carried out using PBMCs or T cells enriched from blood (not recorded which). These receptors came from a man aged 25-45 years who had recovered from COVID-19. Both conserved end residues are part of each CDR3. The D gene is left open where the match is weak. Clone size is not always given. Where it is, it says once, few, many or a class for expanded clones.

>-|TRBV2|-|TRBJ1-5
TGTGCCAGCAGCGGGGGGGACAATCAGCCCCAGCATTTT
CASSGGDNQPQHF
>-|TRBV7-3|TRBD2|TRBJ2-1
TGTGCCAGCAGCTGGGCAGCCGGACTAGCGGAGACCTACAATGAGCAGTTCTTC
CASSWAAGLAETYNEQFF
>-|TRBV19|TRBD2|TRBJ2-2
TGTGCCAGTAGTATTAATTCACTAGCGGGAGTCACCGGGGAGCTGTTTTTT
CASSINSLAGVTGELFF
>once|TRBV18|-|TRBJ1-4
TGTGCCAGCTCACCTTTACAGGGTAATGAAAAACTGTTTTTT
CASSPLQGNEKLFF
>-|TRBV30|-|TRBJ1-1
TGTGCCTGGAGTGCGACTGCGAACACTGAAGCTTTCTTT
CAWSATANTEAFF
>-|TRBV11-2|-|TRBJ2-7
TGTGCCAGCAGCTTTGGGGTCGGTATATTTTCGGGAGAGCAGTACTTC
CASSFGVGIFSGEQYF
>-|TRBV19|-|TRBJ2-1
TGTGCCAGTAGTATTTCTAGCGTTGGCCCCTACAATGAGCAGTTCTTC
CASSISSVGPYNEQFF
>-|TRBV28|-|TRBJ1-5
TGTGCCAGCAGTTTTCGGAATCAGCCCCAGCATTTT
CASSFRNQPQHF
>-|TRBV18|-|TRBJ2-2
TGTGCCAGCTCACTCAGCGGAGAGAACACCGGGGAGCTGTTTTTT
CASSLSGENTGELFF
>-|TRBV29-1|TRBD2|TRBJ2-2
TGCAGCGTGCAAGGTGGCGGGAGCCTCACCGGGGAGCTGTTTTTT
CSVQGGGSLTGELFF
>-|TRBV19|-|TRBJ1-5
TGTGCCAGTAGTATGGGGGCTAGAGATAGCAATCAGCCCCAGCATTTT
CASSMGARDSNQPQHF
>-|TRBV19|-|TRBJ2-7
TGTGCCAGTAGCGGAAGCGCCTCGGGCTACGAGCAGTACTTC
CASSGSASGYEQYF
>once|TRBV29-1|TRBD2|TRBJ2-3
TGCAGCGTTGAAATTCCTAGCGGGACTTGGTCCCCGGATACGCAGTATTTT
CSVEIPSGTWSPDTQYF
>-|TRBV18|TRBD1|TRBJ1-5
TGTGCCAGCTCACGACAGGGGAGTCAGCCCCAGCATTTT
CASSRQGSQPQHF
>-|TRBV7-9|TRBD1|TRBJ1-3
TGTGCCAGCAGCTACGGGACAGGCGCTGGAAACACCATATATTTT
CASSYGTGAGNTIYF
>-|TRBV12-1|-|TRBJ1-2
TGTGCCAGCAGCCAAAATACCCAAAAGAGGTACTATGGCTACACCTTC
CASSQNTQKRYYGYTF
>once|TRBV27|TRBD2|TRBJ2-1
TGTGCCAGCGGGGGACTAGCGAACAATGAGCAGTTCTTC
CASGGLANNEQFF
>-|TRBV19|TRBD1|TRBJ1-2
TGTGCCAGTAGTTTGACAGGGGGCGACCTTGACTACACCTTC
CASSLTGGDLDYTF
>-|TRBV5-4|TRBD2|TRBJ2-1
TGTGCCAGCAGCTTTTTATTTCCCCCTGTTGCGGGAGGGCCTACACAGCAGTTCTTC
CASSFLFPPVAGGPTQQFF
>-|TRBV25-1|-|TRBJ2-2
TGTGCCAGCAGTTCTACGAACACCGGGGAGCTGTTTTTT
CASSSTNTGELFF
>-|TRBV5-4|-|TRBJ2-7
TGTGCCAGCAGCTTCCCAGATTTTGGCGAGCAGTACTTC
CASSFPDFGEQYF
>-|TRBV10-3|-|TRBJ1-6
TGTGCCATCAGTGAGTCGACTAAATCACCCCTCCACTTT
CAISESTKSPLHF
>-|TRBV5-5|TRBD1|TRBJ1-5
TGTGCCAGCAGCTTGATGGGGACAGGGGGTTATCAGCCCCAGCATTTT
CASSLMGTGGYQPQHF
>-|TRBV29-1|TRBD1|TRBJ2-7
TGCAGCGTCGGAGACAGGGCAAACTCCTACGAGCAGTACTTC
CSVGDRANSYEQYF
>-|TRBV7-9|TRBD2|TRBJ2-1
TGTGCCAGCAGCGGCCCTAGCGGAAACAATGAGCAGTTCTTC
CASSGPSGNNEQFF
>-|TRBV28|-|TRBJ1-1
TGTGCCAGCAAGGACATTCTGGTCGCTGAAGCTTTCTTT
CASKDILVAEAFF
>-|TRBV5-1|TRBD2|TRBJ2-3
TGCGCCAGCAGCAAGGGGACTAGCGGGAGAGTGAGAGATACGCAGTATTTT
CASSKGTSGRVRDTQYF
>-|TRBV9|TRBD2|TRBJ2-3
TGTGCCAGCAGCCCCGGGACTAGCAATACAGATACGCAGTATTTT
CASSPGTSNTDTQYF
>-|TRBV24-1|-|TRBJ2-1
TGTGCCACCCGGAGCTCCGGGTCGGCTGAGCAGTTCTTC
CATRSSGSAEQFF
>-|TRBV19|TRBD2|TRBJ2-7
TGTGCCAGTAGCAGACTAGCGGCCTCCTACGAGCAGTACTTC
CASSRLAASYEQYF
>-|TRBV10-3|TRBD1|TRBJ1-2
TGTGCCATCAGTCAACAGGGGGTGAGCTACACCTTC
CAISQQGVSYTF
>-|TRBV28|-|TRBJ2-5
TGTGCCAGCACCCCAACCTGGAGGGTACGAGAGACCCAGTACTTC
CASTPTWRVRETQYF
>-|TRBV24-1|-|TRBJ2-7
TGTGCCACCGGGCAGGCAAACTCCTACGAGCAGTACTTC
CATGQANSYEQYF
>-|TRBV28|-|TRBJ2-5
TGTGCCAGCAGTAGTATGGAGGAAGAGACCCAGTACTTC
CASSSMEEETQYF
>-|TRBV24-1|-|TRBJ1-2
TGTGCCACCAGTGACCCCGGGGGGTCCCTCCTCGGGTATGGCTACACCTTC
CATSDPGGSLLGYGYTF
>-|TRBV19|-|TRBJ1-6
TGTGCCAGTACTCTAAGCAACAGGTATTTCTATAATTCACCCCTCCACTTT
CASTLSNRYFYNSPLHF